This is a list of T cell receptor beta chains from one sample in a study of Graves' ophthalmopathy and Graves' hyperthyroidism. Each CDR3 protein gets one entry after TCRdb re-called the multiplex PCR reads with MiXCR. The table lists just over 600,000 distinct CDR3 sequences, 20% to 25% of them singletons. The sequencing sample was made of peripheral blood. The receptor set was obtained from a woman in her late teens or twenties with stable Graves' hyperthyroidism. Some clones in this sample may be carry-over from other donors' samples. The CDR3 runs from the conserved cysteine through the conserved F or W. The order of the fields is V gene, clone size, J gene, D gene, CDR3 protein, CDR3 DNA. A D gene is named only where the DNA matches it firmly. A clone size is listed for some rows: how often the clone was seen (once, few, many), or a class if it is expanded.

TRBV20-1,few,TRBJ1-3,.,CSARDSRRSPGNTIYF,TGCAGTGCTAGAGATTCCAGGAGGAGCCCTGGAAACACCATATATTTT
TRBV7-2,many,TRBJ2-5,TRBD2,CASSLGGSGRATQYF,TGTGCCAGCAGCTTAGGCGGTAGCGGGAGGGCGACCCAGTACTTC
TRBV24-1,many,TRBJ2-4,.,CATSDTPSGNIQYF,TGTGCCACCAGTGATACCCCGTCTGGAAACATTCAGTACTTC
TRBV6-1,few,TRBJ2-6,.,CASSGEGSTSGANVLTF,TGTGCCAGCAGTGGAGAAGGGAGCACCTCTGGGGCCAACGTCCTGACTTTC
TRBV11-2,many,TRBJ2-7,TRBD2,CASSSLAGGFRSYEQYF,TGTGCCAGCAGCTCACTAGCGGGAGGGTTTCGCTCCTACGAGCAGTACTTC
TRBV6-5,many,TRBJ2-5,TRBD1,CASSYNDRARSVGETQYF,TGTGCCAGCAGTTACAACGACAGGGCCCGGAGCGTCGGGGAGACCCAGTACTTC
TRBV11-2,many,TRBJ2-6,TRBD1,CASSLEQGALGANVLTF,TGTGCCAGCAGCTTAGAGCAGGGGGCGCTAGGGGCCAACGTCCTGACTTTC
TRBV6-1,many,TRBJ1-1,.,CASSPPDGLNTEAFF,TGTGCCAGCAGTCCCCCCGACGGACTGAACACTGAAGCTTTCTTT
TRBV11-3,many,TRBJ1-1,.,CASSLQGGNANTEAFF,TGTGCCAGCAGCCTACAAGGAGGGAACGCGAACACTGAAGCTTTCTTT
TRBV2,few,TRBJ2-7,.,CASRPGPLPNEQYF,TGTGCCAGCAGGCCGGGACCTCTACCCAACGAGCAGTACTTC
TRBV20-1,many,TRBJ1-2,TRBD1,CSAPGTGSGYTF,TGCAGTGCTCCCGGGACAGGGTCCGGCTACACCTTC
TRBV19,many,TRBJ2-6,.,CASSIGVSSGANVLTF,TGTGCCAGTAGTATAGGAGTAAGCTCTGGGGCCAACGTCCTGACTTTC
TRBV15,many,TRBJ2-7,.,CATSRGKQGAYEQYF,TGTGCCACCAGCAGAGGAAAACAGGGAGCCTACGAGCAGTACTTC
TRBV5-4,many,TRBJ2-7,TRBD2,CASSSPSGGKPYEQYF,TGTGCCAGCAGCTCCCCTAGCGGGGGGAAGCCCTACGAGCAGTACTTC
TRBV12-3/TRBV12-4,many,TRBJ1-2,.,CASSQTGTEGGYTF,TGTGCCAGCAGCCAAACCGGGACCGAAGGAGGCTACACCTTC
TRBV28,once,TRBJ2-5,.,CASRTESGGWETQYF,TGTGCCAGCAGAACGGAGTCGGGGGGCTGGGAGACCCAGTACTTC
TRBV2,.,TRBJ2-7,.,CASTPTETYEQYF,TGTGCCAGCACTCCGACAGAAACCTACGAGCAGTACTTC
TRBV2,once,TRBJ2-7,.,CASSDVGSGNYEQYF,TGTGCCAGCAGTGATGTGGGGTCGGGGAACTACGAGCAGTACTTC
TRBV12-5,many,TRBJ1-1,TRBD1,CASGLDRGVGEAFF,TGTGCTAGTGGCCTGGACAGGGGGGTAGGTGAAGCTTTCTTT
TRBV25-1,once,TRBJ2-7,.,CASSDPGRVAYEQYF,TGTGCCAGCAGCGACCCCGGAAGGGTTGCCTACGAGCAGTACTTC
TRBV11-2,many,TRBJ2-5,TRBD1,CASSVGQGPGETQYF,TGTGCCAGCAGCGTGGGACAGGGGCCAGGAGAGACCCAGTACTTC
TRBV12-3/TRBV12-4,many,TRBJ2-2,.,CASSLTGNTGELFF,TGTGCCAGCAGCCTGACAGGGAACACCGGGGAGCTGTTTTTT
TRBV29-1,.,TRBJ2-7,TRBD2,CSVAGTSGRFGRVNEQYF,TGCAGCGTTGCCGGGACTAGCGGGAGGTTCGGTCGGGTAAACGAGCAGTACTTC
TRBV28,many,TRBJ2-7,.,CASNQGWASGQYF,TGTGCCAGCAACCAAGGCTGGGCATCGGGGCAGTACTTC
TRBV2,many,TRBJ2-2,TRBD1,CASRSDRGLVNGELFF,TGTGCCAGCAGGTCCGACAGGGGGCTCGTCAACGGGGAGCTGTTTTTT
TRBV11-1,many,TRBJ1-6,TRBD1,CASRSNPGQGNSPLHF,TGTGCCAGCAGGTCAAATCCGGGACAGGGAAATTCACCCCTCCACTTT
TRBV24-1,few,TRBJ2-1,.,CATSDINRNDWNEQFF,TGTGCCACCAGTGATATAAACAGGAATGATTGGAATGAGCAGTTCTTC
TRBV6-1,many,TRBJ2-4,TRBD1,CASRAGTGAHVVAKNIKYF,TGTGCCAGCAGAGCAGGGACAGGGGCTCATGTAGTAGCCAAAAACATTAAGTACTTC
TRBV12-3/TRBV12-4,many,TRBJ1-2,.,CASSLARGKNGYTF,TGTGCCAGCAGCTTGGCGCGAGGGAAAAATGGCTACACCTTC
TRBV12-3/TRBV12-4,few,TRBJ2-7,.,CASSWQGPTYEQYF,TGTGCCAGCAGTTGGCAGGGACCTACCTACGAGCAGTACTTC
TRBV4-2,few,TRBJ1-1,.,CASSQGARTNTEAFF,TGTGCCAGCAGCCAAGGGGCCAGGACCAACACTGAAGCTTTCTTT
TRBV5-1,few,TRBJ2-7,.,CASSLEGLEQYF,TGCGCCAGCAGCTTGGAGGGGCTCGAGCAGTACTTC
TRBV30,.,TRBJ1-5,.,CAWSWGGIGNQPQHF,TGTGCCTGGAGTTGGGGAGGTATTGGCAATCAGCCCCAGCATTTT
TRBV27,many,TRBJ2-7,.,CASSSSDLNEQYF,TGTGCCAGCAGTAGCAGCGACCTCAACGAGCAGTACTTC
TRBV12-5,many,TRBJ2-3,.,CASGFSGGTDTQYF,TGTGCTAGTGGTTTTTCGGGGGGCACAGATACGCAGTATTTT
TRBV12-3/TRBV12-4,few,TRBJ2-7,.,CASSLRGGRAYEQYF,TGTGCCAGCAGTTTGAGGGGGGGGCGGGCCTACGAGCAGTACTTC
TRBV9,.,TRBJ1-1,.,CASSVGGRVSVNTEAFF,TGTGCCAGCAGCGTCGGGGGGCGGGTTTCGGTGAACACTGAAGCTTTCTTT
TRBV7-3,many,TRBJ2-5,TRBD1,CASSLTGDRVETQYF,TGTGCCAGCAGCTTAACGGGGGACAGGGTTGAGACCCAGTACTTC
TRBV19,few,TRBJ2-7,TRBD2,CASSKPTSGHTYEQYF,TGTGCCAGTAGTAAACCCACTAGCGGCCATACCTACGAGCAGTACTTC
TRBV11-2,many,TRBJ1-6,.,CASSLLSGRVNNSPLHF,TGTGCCAGCAGCTTATTATCAGGCAGGGTTAATAATTCACCCCTCCACTTT
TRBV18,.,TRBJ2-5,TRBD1,CASSPQTGGEETQYF,TGTGCCAGCTCACCTCAAACAGGGGGCGAGGAGACCCAGTACTTC
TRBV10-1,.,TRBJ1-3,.,CASSDGTIGNTIYF,TGCGCCAGCAGTGATGGGACAATTGGAAACACCATATATTTT
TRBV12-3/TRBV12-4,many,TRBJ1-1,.,CASTISPPNTEAFF,TGTGCCAGCACTATTAGTCCTCCGAACACTGAAGCTTTCTTT
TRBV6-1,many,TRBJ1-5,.,CASSESLGYSNQPQHF,TGTGCCAGCAGTGAAAGCTTAGGATATAGCAATCAGCCCCAGCATTTT
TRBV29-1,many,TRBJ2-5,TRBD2,CSVGRLAGSQETQYF,TGCAGCGTCGGGCGGCTAGCGGGGTCCCAAGAGACCCAGTACTTC
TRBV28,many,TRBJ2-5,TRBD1,CASSFSPGTGGSETQYF,TGTGCCAGCAGTTTCTCTCCGGGGACAGGGGGCTCAGAGACCCAGTACTTC
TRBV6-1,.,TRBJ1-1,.,CASSPDLFTEAFF,TGTGCCAGCAGCCCCGACCTATTCACTGAAGCTTTCTTT
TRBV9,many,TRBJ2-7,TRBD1,CASSVAGQPSEQYF,TGTGCCAGCAGCGTAGCGGGACAGCCCAGCGAGCAGTACTTC
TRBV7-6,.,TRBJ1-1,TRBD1,CASSRPGQGNTEAFF,TGTGCCAGCAGCCGTCCCGGACAGGGTAACACTGAAGCTTTCTTT
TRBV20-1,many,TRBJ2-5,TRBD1,CSAVPGQGRVTQYF,TGCAGTGCTGTCCCGGGACAGGGTCGTGTGACCCAGTACTTC